What follows are 4 T cell receptor beta chains derived from one specimen sequenced in a study of PD-1 blockade in classical Hodgkin lymphoma. Libraries were prepared by immunoSEQ multiplex PCR; TCRdb keeps only in-frame clonotypes and omits some of them. Of about 13,000 clones in the sample, just under 80% are singletons; the top ten hold less than 25%. Each patient relapsed following autologous stem cell transplantation, and prior brentuximab vedotin exposure differed. This sample comprised peripheral blood mononuclear cells (PBMCs), obtained at baseline. Every receptor here comes from a human donor with classical Hodgkin lymphoma.

Only one count was recorded for this clone. The chain joins TRBV10-3 to TRBJ1-1, with 7 bases matching TRBD1. Trimming cost V 2 bases and J 4 bases; bases outside gene matches: 4. The germline CDR1 and CDR2 sequences are ENHRY and SYGVKD. CDR3 length equals 14 residues. DNA for the CDR3: TGTGCCATCAGTGAGGAAACAGGGGTCACTGAAGCTTTCTTT. This codes for CAISEETGVTEAFF.

V usage is TRBV18 and J usage is TRBJ1-2, with D maybe TRBD1 (6 bases). Germline assignment: CDR1 KGHSH and CDR2 LQKENI. The CDR3 spans 13 residues. Deletions cut 0 bases from V and 7 bases from J, with 9 bases between. CDR3 sequence: CASSPPTGRGYTF. The CDR3 nucleotides are TGTGCCAGCTCACCACCGACAGGTCGTGGCTACACCTTC.

The J gene is TRBJ1-1, the V gene TRBV19, with D maybe TRBD1 (6 bases). The germline CDR1 and CDR2 sequences are LNHDA and SQIVND (reference sequence). V was pared by 6 bases and J by 0 bases, with 14 bases between. This CDR3 contains 15 residues. Here the CDR3 reads CASRDQGLMNTEAFF. CDR3 in DNA: TGTGCCAGTAGAGATCAGGGGTTGATGAACACTGAAGCTTTCTTT.

The rearrangement links TRBV20-1 to TRBJ1-1; D unclear. V was pared by 1 base and J by 5 bases, with 5 bases between. CDR1 DFQATT and CDR2 SNEGSKA come from the germline V gene (reference sequence). The CDR3 is 11 amino acids. The CDR3 loop is CSARAETEAFF. In DNA, the CDR3 is TGCAGTGCTAGAGCTGAAACTGAAGCTTTCTTT.